This T cell receptor beta chain appears in the sequencing data of a study of cytomegalovirus exposure and HLA in healthy donors. Clones were read by immunoSEQ multiplex PCR, and TCRdb kept only the in-frame ones, dropping some. Of under 300,000 clones detected, 90% appear once; the ten largest clones hold roughly 0.38%. The validation cohort, a group of over a hundred subjects, included the donors and was separate from the approximately 660-subject first cohort. This clone was found once. No antigen is known for it. The CDR3 runs to 15 residues. Per germline, CDR1 MDHEN and CDR2 SYDVKM. V lost 2 bases and J lost 5; bases outside the gene matches: 6. The study's findings and limits: As was reported, the classifier diagnosed cytomegalovirus status with high specificity and sensitivity.

Sequencing used PBMCs. This receptor was identified in a woman in her late teens or twenties in good health and CMV-seronegative. The rearrangement uses TRBV28 and TRBJ2-1; TRBD1 agrees at 7 bases. The CDR3 sequence: CASSLRGRVHNEQFF. DNA for the CDR3: TGTGCCAGCAGTTTAAGGGGGCGAGTTCACAATGAGCAGTTCTTC.